This T cell receptor (beta chain) was observed in a study of cytomegalovirus exposure and HLA in healthy donors. V was clipped by 3 bases and J by 6 bases, with 12 bases between them. Germline V CDR1 and CDR2: SEHNR, FQNEAQ (reference sequence). The CDR3 sequence is 14 residues long. Study findings and constraints: The study listed around 150 cytomegalovirus-associated TCR beta chains. Reports indicated that the classifier achieved high specificity and sensitivity in diagnosing cytomegalovirus status. The majority of TCR sequences were rare, yet some public TCRs appeared in many donors.

Turning to this clone: The antigen remains undetermined.

Sequencing was performed with immunoSEQ multiplex PCR; in TCRdb, only in-frame clones are kept and a portion is missing. The sample holds 150,000 to 180,000 clones, just over 85% seen once. The chain couples TRBV7-9 to TRBJ1-5; a weak D match, TRBD1 (5 bases). The TCR sequence derives from a human donor in good health. The sample was PBMCs. In DNA, the CDR3 is TGTGCCAGCAGCTTTGACAGAGCTCTTCAGCCCCAGCATTTT. As protein: CASSFDRALQPQHF.